Following are 20 T cell receptor beta chains from one sample sequenced in a study of CD8 T cells in Susac syndrome. cDNA came from approximately 0.5 to 1 ug RNA primed by random hexamers. TCRdb re-derived calls from the immunoSEQ multiplex PCR reads in MiXCR, one entry per CDR3 protein. The sample has about 140,000 distinct CDR3 sequences, about 93% seen once; the top ten hold around 0.29%. Sequencing was carried out using CD8+ T cells from PBMCs. These receptors were collected from a human donor in good health.

The J gene is TRBJ2-5, the V gene TRBV29-1; 11 nucleotides line up with TRBD2. The germline CDR1 and CDR2 sequences are SQVTM and ANQGSEA. CDR3 length equals 14 residues. The ends lost 3 bases at V and 5 bases at J; junction bases unmatched: 5. The CDR3 sequence: CSVDATSGMETQYF. Written as DNA, the CDR3 is TGCAGCGTTGACGCGACTAGCGGGATGGAGACCCAGTACTTC.

This clonotype showed up just once. The chain employs TRBV12-3 or TRBV12-4 and TRBJ1-1; the match to TRBD1 covers 7 bases. The CDR3 is 12 residues long. With 7 bases clipped from V and 7 bases from J, the junction kept 6 bases outside the gene matches. Written as DNA, the CDR3 is TGTGCCAGCACCTGGGACAGAGTTGAAGCTTTCTTT. It encodes CASTWDRVEAFF.

The chain recombines TRBV9 with TRBJ2-7; 8 bases align to TRBD2. J lost 5 bases, V lost 1 base, and 8 bases had no gene match. There are 15 residues in the CDR3. Germline-derived CDR1 and CDR2 are SGDLS and YYNGEE. CDR3 amino acids: CASSVQSGSFNEQYF. The DNA of the CDR3 is TGTGCCAGCAGCGTACAGAGCGGGAGTTTCAACGAGCAGTACTTC.

This CDR3 is CASSTGDGTGELFF. CDR3 coding DNA: TGTGCCAGCAGTACGGGCGATGGCACCGGGGAGCTGTTTTTT. The gene calls are TRBV7-9 and TRBJ2-2; D remains unclear. The CDR3 extends over 14 amino acids. Between the trimmed V and J ends, which lost 6 bases and 4 bases, there was a span of 12 bases. Per the germline V gene, CDR1 is SEHNR and CDR2 is FQNEAQ (reference sequence).

This chain joins TRBV27 and TRBJ2-3, with a weak D call TRBD1 (5 bases). V lost 1 base, J lost 5 bases, and 13 bases lay in between. Germline V gives CDR1 MNHEY, CDR2 SMNVEV (reference sequence). CDR3 length: 15 residues. CDR3 bases: TGTGCCAGCAGTTTATTTTCACAGGTCGAAGATACGCAGTATTTT. Translating gives CASSLFSQVEDTQYF.

The DNA of the CDR3 is TGTGCCAGCAGTTTCGACAGGGGGGGGAACGAGCAGTACTTC. The encoded protein is CASSFDRGGNEQYF. The V call is TRBV7-9, the J call TRBJ2-7, with 9 positions matching TRBD1. Germline V gives CDR1 SEHNR, CDR2 FQNEAQ (reference sequence). The junction had 8 bases not matched to a gene; V was cut back by 6 bases and J by 5 bases. CDR3 length: 14 residues.

This chain joins TRBV11-2 and TRBJ2-1; TRBD2 matches at 14 bases. The CDR3 totals 15 residues. Germline CDR1 and CDR2: SGHAT and FQNNGV. V trimming: 5 bases; J trimming: 9 bases; junction bases outside the gene matches: 6. Written as DNA, the CDR3 is TGTGCCAGCAGCCAGGGACTAGCGGGAGTGGTTGAGCAGTTCTTC. Amino acids: CASSQGLAGVVEQFF.

This clonotype occurred a few times. CDR3 bases: TGTGCCAGCAGCGGTTACTATGGCTACACCTTC. Its translation: CASSGYYGYTF. The gene calls are TRBV9 and TRBJ1-2; no clear D gene. The CDR3 totals 11 residues. The ends were cut back, 3 bases at V and 3 bases at J, with 3 bases in the middle. CDR1 is SGDLS and CDR2 is YYNGEE in the germline V gene. The variable domain in full, completed from reference TRBV9 and TRBJ1-2, reads DSGVTQTPKHLITATGQRVTLRCSPRSGDLSVYWYQQSLDQGLQFLIQYYNGEERAKGNILERFSAQQFPDLHSELNLSSLELGDSALYFCASSGYYGYTFGSGTRLTVV.

The chain uses TRBV29-1 and TRBJ2-7; tentative D call: TRBD2 (7 bases). This CDR3 is built from 12 residues. V was pared by 7 bases and J by 5 bases, with 15 bases between. Germline CDR1 and CDR2: SQVTM and ANQGSEA. CDR3 in DNA: TGCAGCGCCCGGGGGGCGCTCCACGAGCAGTACTTC. Translating gives CSARGALHEQYF.

The rearrangement uses TRBV20-1 and TRBJ1-1; D is unclear. The CDR3 covers 16 residues. Germline CDR1 and CDR2: DFQATT and SNEGSKA (reference sequence). V lost 2 bases, J lost 4 bases, and 20 bases lay in between. The CDR3 nucleotides are TGCAGTGCTAGATCCCTAGGCGGGGAAGGAGGCACTGAAGCTTTCTTT. Encoded protein: CSARSLGGEGGTEAFF.

The chain is built from TRBV14 and TRBJ2-1; D gene uncertain. CDR3 length: 14 amino acids. Germline V gives CDR1 SGHDN, CDR2 FVKESK. Trimming removed 4 bases from V and 4 bases from J, with 11 bases in between. In DNA, the CDR3 is TGTGCCAGCAGCCGACCCTACTCTTACAATGAGCAGTTCTTC. Translation: CASSRPYSYNEQFF.

The rearrangement joins TRBV7-9 to TRBJ2-1; unclear D gene. V was clipped by 5 bases and J by 8 bases, with 7 bases between them. Germline-derived CDR1 and CDR2 are SEHNR and FQNEAQ (reference sequence). CDR3 length: 11 residues. The DNA for the CDR3 is TGTGCCAGCAGCCCCGGCTATGAGCAGTTCTTC. This encodes CASSPGYEQFF.

The chain couples TRBV19 to TRBJ2-1; tentative D call: TRBD1 (5 bases). The V end lost 0 bases, the J end lost 8 bases, and 17 bases lay between the germline ends. Looked up from germline, CDR1 is LNHDA and CDR2 is SQIVND (reference sequence). The CDR3 spans 16 residues. The CDR3 DNA follows: TGTGCCAGTAGTATAGATCAGGGTCCGGTGTGGGATGAGCAGTTCTTC. Translating it yields CASSIDQGPVWDEQFF.

The chain employs TRBV12-3 or TRBV12-4 and TRBJ1-4; 7 bases fit TRBD1. V shed 7 bases and J 4 bases; nucleotides not matched to a gene: 6. The CDR3 totals 14 residues. The CDR3 DNA is TGTGCCAGCACCCAGGGACAGATTAATGAAAAACTGTTTTTT. Its protein product is CASTQGQINEKLFF.

This clonotype has only one observation. CDR3 DNA sequence: TGTGCCAGCAGGACAGACGCTGAAGCTTTCTTT. Its protein is CASRTDAEAFF. The V gene is TRBV6-5, the J gene TRBJ1-1, with D perhaps matching TRBD1 (5 bases). The CDR3 has 11 amino acids. Germline V gives CDR1 MNHEY, CDR2 SVGAGI. Trimming stripped 6 bases from V and 6 bases from J, with 8 bases between.

The chain combines TRBV4-3 with TRBJ1-5; D perhaps matches TRBD1 (6 bases). V lost 3 bases and J 9 bases, leaving 18 bases between the germline ends. CDR3 length: 15 amino acids. Germline V CDR1 and CDR2: LGHNA, YSLEER. The CDR3 nucleotides are TGCGCCAGCAGCCATAACCGGGACAATTTACTGCCCCAGCATTTT. Protein: CASSHNRDNLLPQHF.

V gene TRBV7-9 combines with J gene TRBJ2-1, with TRBD2 identical over 7 bases. The CDR3 covers 12 residues. In germline, CDR1 is SEHNR, CDR2 FQNEAQ (reference sequence). The J segment lost 12 bases and the V segment lost 5 bases, leaving 7 bases of the junction unmatched. CDR3 protein: CASSPGLAGQFF. The DNA of the CDR3 is TGTGCCAGCAGCCCCGGTTTAGCGGGGCAGTTCTTC.

The chain joins TRBV13 to TRBJ2-1; D is uncertain. The germline V gene encodes CDR1 PRHDT and CDR2 FYEKMQ (reference sequence). V gave up 4 bases and J gave up 0 bases, with 13 bases separating them. This CDR3 is built from 16 residues. Here the CDR3 reads CASSYRPTFSYNEQFF. DNA for the CDR3: TGTGCCAGCAGCTACAGACCGACCTTCTCCTACAATGAGCAGTTCTTC.

V gene TRBV29-1 combines with J gene TRBJ1-3; no definite D call. V was cut by 6 bases and J by 0 bases, with 15 bases left in between. The germline CDR1 and CDR2 sequences are SQVTM and ANQGSEA. The CDR3 length is 15 residues. The CDR3 nucleotides are TGCAGCGTAACAGAGGAGGGAATCTCTGGAAACACCATATATTTT. It encodes CSVTEEGISGNTIYF.

This clonotype was counted a single time. This chain links TRBV30 with TRBJ2-7; the D gene is possibly TRBD2 (5 bases). Germline values: CDR1 GTSNPN, CDR2 SVGIG (reference sequence). The length of the CDR3 is 12 residues. V was pared by 3 bases and J by 4 bases, with 10 bases between. This chain's CDR3 is CAWRTGIYEQYF. CDR3 nucleotides: TGTGCCTGGAGGACGGGAATTTACGAGCAGTACTTC.